Following are 11 T cell receptor beta chains from one sample sequenced in a study of PD-L1 blockade in urothelial cancer. Sequencing was performed with immunoSEQ multiplex PCR; in TCRdb, only in-frame clones are kept and a portion is missing. The data show 95,000 or so clones, roughly 84% seen once. Time point described: pretreatment peripheral blood. The sequences come from PBMCs, collected around atezolizumab (anti-PD-L1) treatment. The receptors were gathered from a man aged 55 to 69 with urothelial cancer.

DNA for the CDR3: TGTGCCTGGAGTGCCGGGGCTCGGGGGACGCAGTATTTT. It specifies CAWSAGARGTQYF. The rearrangement links TRBV30 to TRBJ2-3; TRBD2 is a possible D gene (6 bases). V shed 1 base and J shed 9 bases, with 14 bases lying between them. Looked up from germline, CDR1 is GTSNPN and CDR2 is SVGIG (reference sequence). The CDR3 is 13 amino acids.

The genes are TRBV11-1 and TRBJ1-1, with 7 bases matching TRBD1. From germline, CDR1 is SGHAT and CDR2 FQDESV (reference sequence). This CDR3 region has 15 residues. V shed 2 bases and J 6 bases; nucleotides not matched to a gene: 9. The CDR3 nucleotides are TGTGCCAGCAGCTTACATATACAGGGGTCGGCTGAAGCTTTCTTT. It codes for CASSLHIQGSAEAFF.

The J gene is TRBJ1-1, the V gene TRBV7-3; D might be TRBD1 (5 bases). In germline, CDR1 is SGHTA, CDR2 FQGTGA. The V gene lost 1 base and the J gene lost 1 base, with 7 bases spanning the gap. CDR3 length equals 14 residues. The CDR3 loop reads CASSLMGGNTEAFF. The CDR3 nucleotides read TGTGCCAGCAGCTTAATGGGGGGGAACACTGAAGCTTTCTTT.

This chain joins TRBV7-8 and TRBJ2-7; 10 bases agree with TRBD2. The CDR3 covers 16 residues. Germline-derived CDR1 and CDR2 are SGHVS and FQNEAQ. The J segment lost 0 bases and the V segment lost 0 bases, leaving 2 bases of the junction unmatched. The CDR3 reads CASSLALAGDSYEQYF. CDR3 coding DNA: TGTGCCAGCAGCTTAGCTCTAGCGGGGGACTCCTACGAGCAGTACTTC. Full variable domain (outside the CDR3, taken from reference TRBV7-8 and TRBJ2-7): GAGVSQSPRYKVAKRGQDVALRCDPISGHVSLFWYQQALGQGPEFLTYFQNEAQLDKSGLPSDRFFAERPEGSVSTLKIQRTQQEDSAVYLCASSLALAGDSYEQYFGPGTRLTVT.

This chain uses TRBV19 with TRBJ1-5; 9 nucleotides agree with TRBD1. This CDR3 contains 15 residues. V lost 5 bases and J lost 7; bases outside the gene matches: 9. Germline CDR1 LNHDA, CDR2 SQIVND (reference sequence). In DNA form, the CDR3 reads TGTGCCAGTAGTCAGACAGGGGGTTCTAGACAGCCCCAGCATTTT. The encoded protein is CASSQTGGSRQPQHF.

This clone was picked up one time. J is TRBJ2-7 and V is TRBV19, with 8 bases lining up with TRBD1. The CDR3 totals 16 residues. With V trimmed by 11 bases and J by 4 bases, 19 bases remained unmatched. The V gene's germline CDR1 is LNHDA and CDR2 SQIVND (reference sequence). The CDR3 here is CASRGPRTGNSYEQYF. Written as DNA, the CDR3 is TGTGCCTCACGGGGGCCGCGGACAGGGAACTCGTACGAGCAGTACTTC. Together with reference TRBV19 and TRBJ2-7, the CDR3 gives the full variable domain: DGGITQSPKYLFRKEGQNVTLSCEQNLNHDAMYWYRQDPGQGLRLIYYSQIVNDFQKGDIAEGYSVSREKKESFPLTVTSAQKNPTAFYLCASRGPRTGNSYEQYFGPGTRLTVT.

J is TRBJ2-7 and V is TRBV5-5, with D maybe TRBD1 (5 bases). In germline, CDR1 is SGHKS, CDR2 YYEKEE (reference sequence). Trimming took 3 bases from V and 3 from J, leaving 13 bases between them. The CDR3 is 14 residues long. The CDR3 loop reads CASSSWTRDYEQYF. Written as DNA, the CDR3 is TGTGCCAGCAGCTCCTGGACAAGGGACTACGAGCAGTACTTC.

This chain uses TRBV9 with TRBJ1-6; possibly TRBD1 for D (6 bases). Germline lookup yields CDR1 SGDLS and CDR2 YYNGEE. The V and J ends lost 2 bases and 7 bases respectively, with 13 bases between them. The length of the CDR3 is 15 residues. The CDR3 DNA is TGTGCCAGCAGCGTTTCCGGACAGCCCAATTCACCCCTCCACTTT. Its translation is CASSVSGQPNSPLHF. Full variable domain (rest looked up from reference TRBV9 and TRBJ1-6): DSGVTQTPKHLITATGQRVTLRCSPRSGDLSVYWYQQSLDQGLQFLIQYYNGEERAKGNILERFSAQQFPDLHSELNLSSLELGDSALYFCASSVSGQPNSPLHFGNGTRLTVT.

The chain joins TRBV11-2 to TRBJ2-3, with 8 bases matching TRBD2. From germline, CDR1 is SGHAT and CDR2 FQNNGV. This CDR3 has 17 residues. Trimming cost V 0 bases and J 4 bases; bases outside gene matches: 9. CDR3 DNA: TGTGCCAGCAGCTTAGAGGTCGGCGGGAGGCGGTCAGATACGCAGTATTTT. It encodes CASSLEVGGRRSDTQYF.

The rearrangement uses TRBV7-3 and TRBJ1-2, with 8 nucleotides matching TRBD1. The germline V gene encodes CDR1 SGHTA and CDR2 FQGTGA. This CDR3 region has 15 residues. The trim removed 4 bases at V and 7 bases at J, leaving 11 bases unmatched. Here the CDR3 reads CASSSGTGQVLGYTF. DNA for the CDR3: TGTGCCAGCAGCTCTGGGACGGGACAGGTTCTTGGCTACACCTTC.

The chain uses TRBV6-5 and TRBJ1-5; D uncertain. There are 13 residues in the CDR3. Looked up from germline, CDR1 is MNHEY and CDR2 is SVGAGI. Trimming shortened V by 6 bases and J by 0 bases, and 6 bases separated the two germline ends. The CDR3 sequence is CASSPNSNQPQHF. The CDR3 DNA follows: TGTGCCAGCAGCCCCAATAGCAATCAGCCCCAGCATTTT.